This TCR beta chain was captured by sequencing in a study of early T cells in non-severe SARS-CoV-2 infection. From germline, CDR1 is KGHDR and CDR2 SFDVKD. This CDR3 contains 15 residues. Each single cDNA molecule received a unique molecular identifier. TCRdb re-called the 5' RACE reads with MiXCR, one entry per CDR3 protein. The sample records tens of thousands of distinct CDR3 sequences, about 15% being singletons. Overall study results and limits: Matching against VDJdb likely underestimated virus-specific expansions, favoring anti-spike CD8.

This clonotype was found many times. Its antigen is still unknown. The sequence was collected from an adult who was a healthcare worker with PCR-confirmed SARS-CoV-2 infection or an uninfected control (not recorded which). The sequenced sample consisted of whole blood. The chain is built from TRBV24-1 and TRBJ1-5, with 9 bases identical to TRBD1. CDR3 DNA sequence: TGTGTCTCACCGCGAACAGGGGGCGGGAATCAGCCCCAGCATTTT. Its translation is CVSPRTGGGNQPQHF.